Listed below are T cell receptor beta chains from one sample, sequenced in a study of blood T cells in healthy people across ages. TCRdb called the 5' RACE reads again in MiXCR, with one record for every CDR3 protein. The table shows about 1.1 million distinct CDR3 sequences, with less than 45% occurring only once. The sample comprised blood. The origin of the receptors is a man aged 18 to 35 in good health. The CDR3 runs from the conserved cysteine through the conserved F or W. A D gene is named only where the DNA matches it firmly. Size is omitted from some rows. Given values are once, few, many or a class for expanded clones.

TRBD2 TRBJ2-1 TRBV7-9 15 NA TGTGCCAGCAGCGTGGGACTAGCGGAGTACAATGAGCAGTTCTTC CASSVGLAEYNEQFF
NA TRBJ2-1 TRBV10-3 13 few TGTGCCATCAGGGCGTTACGAGTCAATGAGCAGTTCTTC CAIRALRVNEQFF
TRBD1 TRBJ1-3 TRBV12-3/TRBV12-4 16 NA TGTGCCAGCAGTTCGACCGGGACAGGGTTAAGAAACACCATATATTTT CASSSTGTGLRNTIYF
TRBD1 TRBJ2-1 TRBV30 14 NA TGTGCCTGGAGTGGGACAGGGACCCCCAATGAGCAGTTCTTC CAWSGTGTPNEQFF
TRBD2 TRBJ2-3 TRBV4-3 16 few TGCGCCAGCAGCCAAGGACTAGCGGGCCTCACAGATACGCAGTATTTT CASSQGLAGLTDTQYF
NA TRBJ2-3 TRBV5-1 15 NA TGCGCCAGCAGCGGTGCGGGCGGTAGCACAGATACGCAGTATTTT CASSGAGGSTDTQYF
NA TRBJ2-3 TRBV7-2 17 few TGTGCCAGCAGCTTAGGGGCGGTTAAATCTAGCACAGATACGCAGTATTTT CASSLGAVKSSTDTQYF
NA TRBJ2-5 TRBV18 13 NA TGTGCCAGCTCCCACTCGACCCAAGGGAAGCAGTACTTC CASSHSTQGKQYF
TRBD2 TRBJ2-1 TRBV4-3 16 NA TGCGCCAGCAGCCACGCCCTAGCGGGGGCGGGGGATGAGCAGTTCTTC CASSHALAGAGDEQFF
NA TRBJ1-6 TRBV15 13 many TGTGCCACCGGAACGCTAGGTGGTTCACCCCTCCACTTT CATGTLGGSPLHF
TRBD1 TRBJ2-3 TRBV20-1 15 few TGCAGTGCTCAAACCGGACAGGACGGCACAGATACGCAGTATTTT CSAQTGQDGTDTQYF
NA TRBJ2-1 TRBV12-3/TRBV12-4 12 large TGTGCCAGCAGCCCTTACGGAGTCGCGCAGTTCTTC CASSPYGVAQFF
NA TRBJ1-4 TRBV4-3 15 once TGCGCCAGTAGCCAAGATCGAATAATGAGCGAAAAACTGTTTTTT CASSQDRIMSEKLFF
NA TRBJ1-1 TRBV29-1 11 NA TGCAGCGTGTGGGTTAGAGCTGAAGCTTTCTTT CSVWVRAEAFF
NA TRBJ1-1 TRBV20-1 14 few TGCAGTGCTAGAGGGGTAGGGGTGGACACTGAAGCTTTCTTT CSARGVGVDTEAFF
TRBD2 TRBJ2-3 TRBV5-5 16 NA TGTGCCAGCAGCTTGGGGGGACTAGCCCCCACAGATACGCAGTATTTT CASSLGGLAPTDTQYF
NA TRBJ1-2 TRBV7-2 15 NA TGTGTCAGCAGGTTACCACTGGGGGATAACTATGGCTACACCTTC CVSRLPLGDNYGYTF
TRBD2 TRBJ2-1 TRBV11-2 16 NA TGTGCCAGCAGCTTATCCCCTAGCGGGGGGGAGAATGAGCAGTTCTTC CASSLSPSGGENEQFF
TRBD1 TRBJ2-5 TRBV27 15 NA TGTGCCAGCAGTTCTCGACAGGGAGTTTCGGAGACCCAGTACTTC CASSSRQGVSETQYF
NA TRBJ2-7 TRBV7-9 14 NA TGTGCCAGCAGCTTAACCACAGGAGCCTACGAGCAGTACTTC CASSLTTGAYEQYF
NA TRBJ2-1 TRBV9 17 NA TGTGCCAGCAGCGTCATGCGGAGTGCCGCCTCCTACAATGAGCAGTTCTTC CASSVMRSAASYNEQFF
NA TRBJ2-3 TRBV12-3/TRBV12-4 13 many TGTGCCAGCAGCCAAGAACAGGGTTTAACGCAGTATTTT CASSQEQGLTQYF
TRBD2 TRBJ2-7 TRBV7-2 17 few TGTGCCAGCAGCTTAAACCCACTCACTAGCGGGGGTGACGAGCAGTACTTC CASSLNPLTSGGDEQYF
NA TRBJ2-2 TRBV20-1 14 NA TGCAGTGCTAGACCGACAGGAAACACCGGGGAGCTGTTTTTT CSARPTGNTGELFF
TRBD2 TRBJ2-1 TRBV27 16 many TGTGCCAGCAGTCCTAGCGGGGGGAGCTCCTACAATGAGCAGTTCTTC CASSPSGGSSYNEQFF
NA TRBJ2-5 TRBV29-1 14 many TGCAGCGCTCGGACCGCGACAGCACAAGAGACCCAGTACTTC CSARTATAQETQYF
NA TRBJ1-1 TRBV7-2 15 NA TGTGCCAGCAAAGAAGGGGCCCCGTGGGGCACTGAAGCTTTCTTT CASKEGAPWGTEAFF
NA TRBJ2-1 TRBV5-1 13 NA TGCGCCAGCAGCTTGGAGGCGGGCAATGAGCAGTTCTTC CASSLEAGNEQFF
TRBD1 TRBJ2-7 TRBV6-1 15 NA TGTGCCAGCAGCCCCGACAGGGCCAGGGTCAATGAGCAGTACTTC CASSPDRARVNEQYF
NA TRBJ2-3 TRBV18 13 NA TGTGCCAGCTCACCACCCTTCGTCGGTACGCAGTATTTT CASSPPFVGTQYF
NA TRBJ1-1 TRBV20-1 14 NA TGCAGTGCTAGCCCCCAGGGAAAAAACACTGAAGCTTTCTTT CSASPQGKNTEAFF
NA TRBJ1-5 TRBV20-1 15 NA TGCAGTGCTAGCCGAGAGGCCCCTAGCAATCAGCCCCAGCATTTT CSASREAPSNQPQHF
NA TRBJ2-7 TRBV2 16 many TGTGCCAGCAGTGAAAGCAGGGGAAATAGAATATACGAGCAGTACTTC CASSESRGNRIYEQYF
NA TRBJ2-1 TRBV4-1 14 few TGCGCCAGCAGCCAACTGGGATCCGCCGATATGCAGTTCTTC CASSQLGSADMQFF
NA TRBJ1-4 TRBV7-9 14 NA TGTGCCAGCACCTGGGGGGGGGGAGAAGAAAAACTGTTTTTT CASTWGGGEEKLFF
TRBD2 TRBJ2-7 TRBV3-1 17 NA TGTGCCAGCAGCCAAGAATGGCAGCGGGGGGACAACAATGAGCAGTACTTC CASSQEWQRGDNNEQYF
NA TRBJ2-7 TRBV14 14 few TGTGCCAGCAGCCAAGAGTCCGGTTCCTACGAGCAGTACTTC CASSQESGSYEQYF
NA TRBJ1-5 TRBV5-1 15 NA TGCGCCAGCAGCTTGGCCGGTGGGCTTGGGCAGCCCCAGCATTTT CASSLAGGLGQPQHF
NA TRBJ2-1 TRBV9 13 few TGTGCCAGCAGCCTAGGACTCCCCAATGAGCAGTTCTTC CASSLGLPNEQFF
NA TRBJ2-3 TRBV20-1 14 NA TGCAGTGCCAGAGGGGATAGCGGCACAGATACGCAGTATTTT CSARGDSGTDTQYF
NA TRBJ1-5 TRBV6-2/TRBV6-3 14 NA TGTGCCAGCAGGGTAACAGGGCTCGGTCAGCCCCAGCATTTT CASRVTGLGQPQHF
NA TRBJ2-4 TRBV12-3/TRBV12-4 17 few TGTGCCAGCAGTTTAGTCAAGCCCCCGGAGGACGAAAACATTCAGTACTTC CASSLVKPPEDENIQYF
NA TRBJ1-2 TRBV20-1 11 NA TGCAGTGCCGACCCCCAAGGGGGCTACACCTTC CSADPQGGYTF
NA TRBJ2-3 TRBV7-2 14 few TGTGCCAGCAGCTTAGTTGGTGTTCCAGATACGCAGTATTTT CASSLVGVPDTQYF
NA TRBJ1-4 TRBV3-1 15 NA TGTGCCAGCAGCCAACCCGGGACAATTAATGAAAAACTGTTTTTT CASSQPGTINEKLFF
TRBD2 TRBJ2-7 TRBV14 15 NA TGTGCCAGCAGCCCCCGGGGTAGCGGGAGCTACGAGCAGTACTTC CASSPRGSGSYEQYF
NA TRBJ2-7 TRBV4-2 15 few TGTGCCAGCAGCCCCGCTCCCGACACCGCCTACGAGCAGTACTTC CASSPAPDTAYEQYF
TRBD1 TRBJ2-3 TRBV5-1 15 NA TGCGCCAGCAGTTGGACAGGGGCCTTCACAGATACGCGGTATTTT CASSWTGAFTDTRYF
NA TRBJ1-2 TRBV14 13 NA TGTGCCAGCAGCTCCCCATTCCAGGATGGCTACACCTTC CASSSPFQDGYTF
TRBD2 TRBJ2-5 TRBV20-1 14 NA TGCAGTGCTAGAGGAGGGCGCGGGGGGGAGACCCAGTACTTC CSARGGRGGETQYF